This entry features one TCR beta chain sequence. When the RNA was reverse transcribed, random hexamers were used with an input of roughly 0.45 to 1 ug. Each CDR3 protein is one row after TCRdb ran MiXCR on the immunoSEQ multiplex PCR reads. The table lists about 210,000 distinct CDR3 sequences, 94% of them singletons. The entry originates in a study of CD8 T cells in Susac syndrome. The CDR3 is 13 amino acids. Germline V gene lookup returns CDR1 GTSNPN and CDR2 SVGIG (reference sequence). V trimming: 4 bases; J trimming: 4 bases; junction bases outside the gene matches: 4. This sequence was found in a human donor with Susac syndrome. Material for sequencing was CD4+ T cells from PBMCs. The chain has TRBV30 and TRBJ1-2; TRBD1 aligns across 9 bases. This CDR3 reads CAWTRTGAYGYTF. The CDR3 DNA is TGTGCCTGGACCCGGACAGGGGCCTATGGCTACACCTTC. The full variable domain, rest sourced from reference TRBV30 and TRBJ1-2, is SQTIHQWPATLVQPVGSPLSLECTVEGTSNPNLYWYRQAAGRGLQLLFYSVGIGQISSEVPQNLSASRPQDRQFILSSKKLLLSDSGFYLCAWTRTGAYGYTFGSGTRLTVV.